Listed below are T cell receptor beta chains from one sample, sequenced in a study of shared clonotypes between healthy human individuals. Some clones are missing from TCRdb's copy, which holds only in-frame ones; the method was immunoSEQ multiplex PCR. The sample lists more than 2 million clones; approximately 95% were seen once. The specimen sequenced was naive CD4+ T cells sorted from blood. All receptors come from a man aged 18 to 29 in good health. The CDR3 runs from the conserved cysteine through the conserved F or W. The D gene is left open where the match is weak. Only part of the rows carry a size: once, few, many, or a class if the clone is expanded.

D: .
V: TRBV6-5
J: TRBJ1-5
size: .
CDR3: CASSSDSYSNQPQHF
DNA: TGTGCCAGCAGTTCCGACAGCTATAGCAATCAGCCCCAGCATTTT

D: .
V: TRBV30
J: TRBJ2-6
size: .
CDR3: CAGRVGANVLTF
DNA: TGTGCCGGGCGTGTGGGGGCCAACGTCCTGACTTTC

D: .
V: TRBV10-2
J: TRBJ1-5
size: .
CDR3: CASSESGPNQPQHF
DNA: TGCGCCAGCAGTGAGTCGGGGCCCAATCAGCCCCAGCATTTT

D: TRBD1
V: TRBV28
J: TRBJ1-5
size: .
CDR3: CASSPGTGEYQPQHF
DNA: TGTGCCAGCAGCCCCGGGACAGGAGAATATCAGCCCCAGCATTTT

D: .
V: TRBV5-1
J: TRBJ1-2
size: .
CDR3: CASSLGVARQDYGYTF
DNA: TGCGCCAGCAGCTTGGGGGTCGCAAGGCAGGACTATGGCTACACCTTC

D: .
V: TRBV5-4
J: TRBJ2-5
size: .
CDR3: CASSFRATETQYF
DNA: TGTGCCAGCAGCTTTAGGGCCACGGAGACCCAGTACTTC

D: .
V: TRBV10-3
J: TRBJ2-5
size: .
CDR3: CAISDFRAGQETQYF
DNA: TGTGCCATCAGTGACTTTCGGGCAGGACAAGAGACCCAGTACTTC

D: .
V: TRBV5-6
J: TRBJ1-2
size: .
CDR3: CASSLPRAANYGYTF
DNA: TGTGCCAGCAGCTTACCCAGGGCAGCTAACTATGGCTACACCTTC

D: TRBD2
V: TRBV29-1
J: TRBJ2-5
size: once
CDR3: CSVRASGRVETQYF
DNA: TGCAGCGTCCGGGCTAGCGGGAGGGTGGAGACCCAGTACTTC

D: TRBD1
V: TRBV7-8
J: TRBJ2-7
size: .
CDR3: CASRRDRGPYEQYF
DNA: TGTGCCAGCAGGCGGGACAGGGGACCTTACGAGCAGTACTTC

D: .
V: TRBV6-1
J: TRBJ1-5
size: .
CDR3: CASSEISDLNQPQHF
DNA: TGTGCCAGCAGTGAAATATCAGATTTAAATCAGCCCCAGCATTTT

D: .
V: TRBV5-1
J: TRBJ2-6
size: .
CDR3: CASSSGQSGANVLTF
DNA: TGCGCCAGCAGCTCTGGACAGTCTGGGGCCAACGTCCTGACTTTC

D: .
V: TRBV10-3
J: TRBJ2-1
size: .
CDR3: CAISYGTEQFF
DNA: TGTGCCATCTCCTATGGGACTGAGCAGTTCTTC

D: .
V: TRBV9
J: TRBJ2-2
size: few
CDR3: CASSVDTSGFGELFF
DNA: TGTGCCAGCAGCGTAGATACTAGTGGGTTCGGGGAGCTGTTTTTT

D: .
V: TRBV19
J: TRBJ2-2
size: .
CDR3: CASSKPGTAGELFF
DNA: TGTGCCAGTAGTAAGCCAGGCACGGCCGGGGAGCTGTTTTTT

D: .
V: TRBV7-9
J: TRBJ2-7
size: .
CDR3: CASSWTGTASEQYF
DNA: TGTGCCAGCAGCTGGACCGGGACTGCTTCCGAGCAGTACTTC

D: TRBD2
V: TRBV18
J: TRBJ2-5
size: .
CDR3: CASSPLAGPETQYF
DNA: TGTGCCAGCTCACCGCTAGCGGGGCCAGAGACCCAGTACTTC

D: .
V: TRBV5-4
J: TRBJ2-7
size: .
CDR3: CASSSAAGSYEQYF
DNA: TGTGCCAGCAGCAGTGCGGCGGGATCGTACGAGCAGTACTTC

D: .
V: TRBV19
J: TRBJ1-5
size: .
CDR3: CASSIGQVSNQPQHF
DNA: TGTGCCAGTAGTATAGGACAGGTTTCCAATCAGCCCCAGCATTTT

D: .
V: TRBV6-5
J: TRBJ2-6
size: .
CDR3: CASSYSMAAGANVLTF
DNA: TGTGCCAGCAGTTACTCGATGGCGGCTGGGGCCAACGTCCTGACTTTC

D: TRBD2
V: TRBV5-1
J: TRBJ2-1
size: .
CDR3: CASRFGLADYNEQFF
DNA: TGCGCCAGCAGGTTCGGACTAGCGGATTACAATGAGCAGTTCTTC

D: .
V: TRBV6-1
J: TRBJ2-7
size: .
CDR3: CASMTRTGSYEQYF
DNA: TGTGCCAGCATGACCCGGACCGGCTCCTACGAGCAGTACTTC

D: .
V: TRBV5-1
J: TRBJ2-3
size: .
CDR3: CASSTGSASSTDTQYF
DNA: TGCGCCAGCAGCACCGGGAGCGCGAGTAGCACAGATACGCAGTATTTT

D: .
V: TRBV7-9
J: TRBJ1-2
size: .
CDR3: CASSLEDRGYTF
DNA: TGTGCCAGCAGCCTTGAGGACCGCGGCTACACCTTC

D: TRBD1
V: TRBV7-2
J: TRBJ2-7
size: .
CDR3: CASRYQGQGSLEQYF
DNA: TGTGCCAGCAGGTATCAGGGACAGGGGTCTCTCGAGCAGTACTTC

D: TRBD1
V: TRBV6-1
J: TRBJ1-2
size: .
CDR3: CASSDPDRGTYYGYTF
DNA: TGTGCCAGCAGTGACCCCGACAGGGGAACATACTATGGCTACACCTTC

D: TRBD1
V: TRBV5-1
J: TRBJ1-6
size: .
CDR3: CASSLEGTGGLPLHF
DNA: TGCGCCAGCAGCTTGGAGGGGACAGGGGGTTTACCCCTCCACTTT

D: .
V: TRBV2
J: TRBJ2-2
size: .
CDR3: CASMSSSGTGELFF
DNA: TGTGCCAGCATGAGTAGTTCTGGCACCGGGGAGCTGTTTTTT

D: TRBD2
V: TRBV6-5
J: TRBJ2-5
size: .
CDR3: CASSDGGEYQETQYF
DNA: TGTGCCAGCAGCGACGGGGGGGAGTACCAAGAGACCCAGTACTTC

D: TRBD1
V: TRBV9
J: TRBJ2-2
size: .
CDR3: CASSAGGAGGELFF
DNA: TGTGCCAGCAGCGCAGGGGGCGCGGGCGGGGAGCTGTTTTTT

D: .
V: TRBV6-5
J: TRBJ1-1
size: .
CDR3: CASSSRGTEAFF
DNA: TGTGCCAGCAGTTCCAGGGGAACTGAAGCTTTCTTT

D: TRBD1
V: TRBV7-2
J: TRBJ1-5
size: .
CDR3: CASSFRQGSQPQHF
DNA: TGTGCCAGCAGCTTCCGACAGGGATCTCAGCCCCAGCATTTT